Listed below are T cell receptor beta chains from one sample, sequenced in a study of CD4 T cells in relation to SARS-CoV-2 and coronaviruses. The protocol was immunoSEQ multiplex PCR, while the TCRdb copy is restricted to in-frame clones and leaves out a portion. The table shows roughly 20,000 clones, with roughly 77% occurring only once. For these receptors, no antigen is known. Source material: CD4+ T cells from PBMCs, cultured in vitro. Receptors were obtained from a human donor in good health. The CDR3 runs from the conserved cysteine through the conserved F or W. D genes are given only for firm matches. Only part of the rows carry a size: once, few, many, or a class if the clone is expanded.

j_call d_call clone_size v_call cdr3_aa cdr3_nt
TRBJ2-7 . . TRBV4-3 CASSQMVGTYEQYF TGCGCCAGCAGCCAGATGGTGGGGACCTACGAGCAGTACTTC
TRBJ2-1 TRBD2 once TRBV19 CASRGLAGGPGEQFF TGTGCCAGTAGGGGTCTAGCGGGGGGGCCTGGTGAGCAGTTCTTC
TRBJ1-1 . few TRBV6-5 CASRSGPHTEAFF TGTGCCAGCAGATCGGGACCCCACACTGAAGCTTTCTTT
TRBJ2-7 TRBD2 few TRBV19 CASSVAGGYEQYF TGTGCCAGTAGTGTAGCGGGAGGCTACGAGCAGTACTTC
TRBJ2-1 . . TRBV3-1/TRBV3-2 CASRRTVGSYNEQFF TGTGCCAGCAGACGGACCGTGGGGTCCTACAATGAGCAGTTCTTC
TRBJ1-5 . . TRBV20-1 CSASIRDHNQPQHF TGCAGTGCTAGTATTCGGGATCATAATCAGCCCCAGCATTTT
TRBJ1-1 TRBD1 few TRBV2 CASRDRGTEAFF TGTGCCAGCAGGGACAGGGGTACTGAAGCTTTCTTT
TRBJ2-7 TRBD1 . TRBV6-5 CASSYRDRAYEQYF TGTGCCAGCAGTTACCGGGACAGGGCTTACGAGCAGTACTTC
TRBJ1-2 TRBD1 few TRBV7-9 CASSLDRGLINYGYTF TGTGCCAGCAGCTTGGACAGGGGGCTGATTAACTATGGCTACACCTTC
TRBJ2-1 TRBD2 . TRBV9 CASSVGLAGASRDEQFF TGTGCCAGCAGCGTAGGACTAGCGGGGGCCAGTAGGGATGAGCAGTTCTTC
TRBJ2-1 TRBD2 . TRBV19 CASSPLAEGSYNEQFF TGTGCCAGTAGTCCTCTAGCGGAGGGCTCCTACAATGAGCAGTTCTTC
TRBJ2-2 . . TRBV5-6 CASRVGFGYNTGELFF TGTGCCAGCAGGGTAGGGTTCGGGTACAACACCGGGGAGCTGTTTTTT
TRBJ2-7 . . TRBV10-1 CASSESGLPGEQYF TGCGCCAGCAGTGAGTCGGGGCTCCCGGGTGAGCAGTACTTC
TRBJ1-3 . . TRBV6-6 CASRGTGSGNTIYF TGTGCCAGCAGGGGAACGGGATCCGGAAACACCATATATTTT
TRBJ2-3 TRBD2 . TRBV7-6 CASSPLPAGGYTQYF TGTGCCAGCAGCCCACTGCCAGCGGGAGGGTATACGCAGTATTTT
TRBJ1-2 . . TRBV5-1 CASSRSPENSNYGYTF TGCGCCAGCAGCCGATCCCCGGAAAACTCTAACTATGGCTACACCTTC
TRBJ1-1 TRBD1 . TRBV6-5 CASSPRDRGLAFF TGTGCCAGCTCGCCCCGGGACAGGGGGCTTGCTTTCTTT
TRBJ2-3 TRBD2 . TRBV7-7 CASSLGDGLAGEDTQYF TGTGCTAGCAGCTTAGGTGATGGACTAGCGGGAGAAGATACGCAGTATTTT
TRBJ1-3 . few TRBV18 CASSPGVSGNTIYF TGTGCCAGCTCACCAGGAGTTTCTGGAAACACCATATATTTT
TRBJ2-5 TRBD1 . TRBV12-3/TRBV12-4 CASSRDRQETQYF TGTGCCAGTTCCCGGGACAGACAAGAGACCCAGTACTTC
TRBJ2-2 . few TRBV13 CASTNTGELFF TGTGCCAGCACAAACACCGGGGAGCTGTTTTTT
TRBJ1-3 TRBD1 . TRBV4-3 CASSRQGTGGNTIYF TGCGCCAGCAGCCGACAGGGGACTGGAGGAAACACCATATATTTT
TRBJ2-5 . . TRBV10-3 CAIGQNQETQYF TGTGCCATCGGGCAGAACCAAGAGACCCAGTACTTC
TRBJ1-3 . . TRBV4-1 CASSQDGGKGYSGNTIYF TGCGCCAGCAGCCAAGATGGGGGTAAGGGATACTCTGGAAACACCATATATTTT
TRBJ2-5 . . TRBV7-9 CASSYHLAGRETQYF TGTGCCAGCAGCTACCACCTCGCAGGGCGAGAGACCCAGTACTTC
TRBJ2-2 . . TRBV7-2 CASSLRGVNTGELFF TGTGCCAGCAGCCTCCGAGGGGTTAACACCGGGGAGCTGTTTTTT
TRBJ1-1 . . TRBV6-5 CASSYSAEITEAFF TGTGCCAGCAGTTACTCCGCAGAAATAACTGAAGCTTTCTTT
TRBJ2-4 . . TRBV2 CASSEIWVRVKNIQYF TGTGCCAGCAGTGAAATATGGGTTAGAGTCAAAAACATTCAGTACTTC
TRBJ1-5 . once TRBV30 CAWNLPNQPQHF TGTGCCTGGAACTTACCTAATCAGCCCCAGCATTTT
TRBJ2-2 . . TRBV5-1 CASSGTDGNTGELFF TGCGCCAGCAGCGGGACGGACGGGAACACCGGGGAGCTGTTTTTT
TRBJ2-3 TRBD2 . TRBV6-4 CASSSPGTSGGPRTQYF TGTGCCAGCAGTTCACCTGGGACTAGCGGGGGGCCGCGTACGCAGTATTTT
TRBJ2-1 TRBD2 . TRBV11-2 CASSRTSGTYNEQFF TGTGCCAGCAGCAGGACTAGCGGAACCTACAATGAGCAGTTCTTC
TRBJ1-2 TRBD1 . TRBV7-9 CASSLPGTGWIYGYTF TGTGCCAGCAGCTTACCCGGGACAGGGTGGATCTATGGCTACACCTTC
TRBJ2-4 TRBD1 . TRBV27 CASSFQQGNIQYF TGTGCCAGCAGTTTCCAACAGGGGAACATTCAGTACTTC
TRBJ2-7 . . TRBV20-1 CSAYRDYEQYF TGCAGTGCCTACCGAGACTACGAGCAGTACTTC
TRBJ2-1 TRBD2 . TRBV7-2 CASSLGGLAGGLEQFF TGTGCCAGCAGCTTAGGTGGACTAGCGGGGGGGCTAGAGCAGTTCTTC
TRBJ1-3 TRBD1 . TRBV5-1 CASSFSGQGRNTIYF TGCGCCAGCAGCTTTTCAGGACAGGGGCGAAACACCATATATTTT
TRBJ1-2 . few TRBV6-5 CASSPTGTTGGYTF TGTGCCAGCAGTCCCACTGGAACAACGGGTGGCTACACCTTC
TRBJ2-2 . . TRBV7-2 CASSLGGTHTGELFF TGTGCCAGCAGCTTAGGCGGGACACACACCGGGGAGCTGTTTTTT
TRBJ2-2 TRBD2 . TRBV9 CASSVEASGSRSGELFF TGTGCCAGCAGCGTAGAGGCTAGCGGGAGTCGATCCGGGGAGCTGTTTTTT
TRBJ2-1 TRBD2 . TRBV20-1 CSASPTSGGRNEQFF TGCAGTGCTAGTCCGACTAGCGGGGGCCGCAATGAGCAGTTCTTC
TRBJ2-5 . . TRBV7-8 CASSLVIRGAHQETQYF TGTGCCAGCAGCTTAGTCATCAGGGGAGCCCACCAAGAGACCCAGTACTTC
TRBJ2-2 TRBD1 . TRBV7-2 CASSEGGLRNTGELFF TGTGCCAGCAGCGAAGGGGGCTTAAGGAACACCGGGGAGCTGTTTTTT
TRBJ2-1 . . TRBV10-3 CATLDYQNNEQFF TGTGCCACCCTAGACTATCAGAACAATGAGCAGTTCTTC
TRBJ2-1 . few TRBV4-1 CASSQAWDNYNEQFF TGCGCCAGCAGCCAAGCTTGGGACAACTACAATGAGCAGTTCTTC
TRBJ2-3 TRBD1 . TRBV7-2 CASSPGQGYSTDTDTQYF TGTGCCAGCAGCCCCGGACAGGGGTACTCTACCGATACAGATACGCAGTATTTT
TRBJ2-2 . . TRBV19 CASSIEYRATGELFF TGTGCCAGTAGTATAGAATACAGGGCCACCGGGGAGCTGTTTTTT
TRBJ2-5 . . TRBV5-6 CASSRKVTGETQYF TGTGCCAGCAGTCGAAAGGTAACTGGGGAGACCCAGTACTTC
TRBJ1-2 . . TRBV9 CASSVLGDEGYGYTF TGTGCCAGCAGCGTCTTGGGGGACGAGGGCTATGGCTACACCTTC
TRBJ2-7 . few TRBV4-1 CASSKGGAGGYEQYF TGCGCCAGCAGCAAAGGAGGGGCTGGTGGTTACGAGCAGTACTTC
TRBJ2-3 TRBD2 once TRBV5-1 CASSRSSGVTDTQYF TGCGCCAGCAGTCGGAGTAGCGGGGTGACAGATACGCAGTATTTT
TRBJ1-5 . . TRBV14 CASSQEVGGIAGYQPQHF TGTGCCAGCAGCCAAGAAGTCGGAGGTATTGCGGGATATCAGCCCCAGCATTTT
TRBJ2-1 . few TRBV27 CASRRGGYNEQFF TGTGCCAGCAGGAGGGGGGGCTACAATGAGCAGTTCTTC
TRBJ2-7 TRBD1 few TRBV10-3 CAIRDRGPYEQYF TGTGCCATCCGGGACAGAGGACCCTACGAGCAGTACTTC
TRBJ2-5 . . TRBV12-3/TRBV12-4 CASSLSSEAQYF TGTGCCAGCAGTTTGAGCTCGGAGGCCCAGTACTTC
TRBJ2-5 . . TRBV30 CAWSVLGETQYF TGTGCCTGGAGTGTACTCGGAGAGACCCAGTACTTC
TRBJ1-4 TRBD1 . TRBV4-3 CASSQAPGQGGEKLFF TGCGCCAGCAGCCAAGCCCCGGGACAGGGGGGAGAAAAACTGTTTTTT
TRBJ2-1 TRBD2 . TRBV2 CASNSGLAGGYEQFF TGTGCCAGCAACTCGGGACTAGCGGGGGGGTATGAGCAGTTCTTC